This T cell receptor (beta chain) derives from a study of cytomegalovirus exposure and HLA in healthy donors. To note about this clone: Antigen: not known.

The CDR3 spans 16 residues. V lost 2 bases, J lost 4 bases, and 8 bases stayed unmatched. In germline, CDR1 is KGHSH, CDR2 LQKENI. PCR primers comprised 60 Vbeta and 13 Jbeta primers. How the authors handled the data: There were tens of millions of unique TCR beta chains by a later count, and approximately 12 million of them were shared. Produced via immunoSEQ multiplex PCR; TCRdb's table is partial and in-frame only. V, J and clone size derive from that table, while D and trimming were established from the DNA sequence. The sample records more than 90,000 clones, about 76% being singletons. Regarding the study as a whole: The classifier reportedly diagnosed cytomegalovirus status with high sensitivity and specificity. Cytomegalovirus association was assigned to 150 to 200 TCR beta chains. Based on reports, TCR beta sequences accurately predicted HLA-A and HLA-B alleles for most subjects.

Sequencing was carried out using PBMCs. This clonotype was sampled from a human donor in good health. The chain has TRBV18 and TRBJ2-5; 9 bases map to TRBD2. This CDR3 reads CASSPTPAGGPETQYF. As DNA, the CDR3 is TGTGCCAGCTCACCAACTCCGGCGGGGGGGCCAGAGACCCAGTACTTC.